The 10 T cell receptor beta chains below were found in one sample sequenced in a study of graft-versus-host responses after intestinal transplantation. Method: immunoSEQ multiplex PCR; TCRdb's copy keeps in-frame clones and lacks some. This table holds about 88,000 clones, 94% found once. Their target antigens are unknown. This specimen consisted of unstimulated CD4+ T cells sorted from spleen or lymph node cells, obtained before transplant. The receptors derive from a human donor who was the organ donor for an intestinal transplant.

This clone occurred once. The chain carries TRBV29-1 and TRBJ2-3; D possibly corresponds to TRBD1 (5 bases). The CDR3 has 14 amino acids. V shed 2 bases and J shed 4 bases, with 13 bases lying between them. The germline V gene has CDR1 SQVTM and CDR2 ANQGSEA. The CDR3 loop reads CSVERRDRADTQYF. In DNA form, the CDR3 reads TGCAGCGTTGAACGCAGGGATAGGGCAGATACGCAGTATTTT.

The chain has TRBV20-1 and TRBJ1-1, with TRBD1 as a possible D gene (5 bases). There are 11 residues in the CDR3. Germline CDR1 DFQATT, CDR2 SNEGSKA (reference sequence). V lost 7 bases and J 0 bases, leaving 6 bases between the germline ends. This CDR3 is CSGQLNTEAFF. In DNA, the CDR3 is TGCAGTGGACAGTTGAACACTGAAGCTTTCTTT.

V gene TRBV28 combines with J gene TRBJ1-1; D may be TRBD1 (5 bases). Trimming stripped 3 bases from V and 5 bases from J, with 16 bases between. This CDR3 contains 15 residues. Germline V gives CDR1 MDHEN, CDR2 SYDVKM. DNA for the CDR3: TGTGCCAGCAGTTTCCAGCAGGGAGGGTGGACTGAAGCTTTCTTT. It yields the protein CASSFQQGGWTEAFF.

In this sample, this clone turned up once. The rearrangement links TRBV7-2 to TRBJ1-1; D uncertain. Deletions cut 3 bases from V and 4 bases from J, with 15 bases between. The CDR3 spans 15 residues. Germline values: CDR1 SGHTA, CDR2 FQGNSA. CDR3 in amino acids: CASSFGLMRSTEAFF. The CDR3 nucleotides are TGTGCCAGCAGCTTTGGGCTGATGCGCTCCACTGAAGCTTTCTTT.

The chain joins TRBV30 to TRBJ1-5; 8 bases match TRBD1. The CDR3 is made up of 14 amino acids. Germline V lookup: CDR1 GTSNPN, CDR2 SVGIG (reference sequence). Trimming removed 3 bases from V and 7 bases from J; junction bases left unmatched: 8. In DNA, the CDR3 is TGTGCCTGGAGGGCCCAGGGGGCGGGACAGCCCCAGCATTTT. Encoded protein: CAWRAQGAGQPQHF.

This chain links TRBV7-9 with TRBJ1-3; D gene unclear. The CDR3 is 16 residues long. V was trimmed by 5 bases and J by 0 bases, leaving 14 bases between them. Germline V gene lookup returns CDR1 SEHNR and CDR2 FQNEAQ (reference sequence). The CDR3: CASSDSPLLSGNTIYF. The CDR3, as DNA: TGTGCCAGCAGCGATTCCCCCCTCCTCTCTGGAAACACCATATATTTT.

The chain joins TRBV27 to TRBJ1-6, with D hard to call. Germline assignment: CDR1 MNHEY and CDR2 SMNVEV (reference sequence). This CDR3 has 13 residues. V shed 6 bases and J shed 7 bases, with 10 bases lying between them. CDR3 sequence reads: CASRLMGNSPLHF. The CDR3, as DNA: TGTGCCAGCAGGTTGATGGGGAATTCACCCCTCCACTTT.

The rearrangement links TRBV28 to TRBJ2-5; 10 positions match TRBD1. Germline V gives CDR1 MDHEN, CDR2 SYDVKM. Trimming took 3 bases from V and 5 from J; bases not matched to a gene: 0. There are 13 residues in the CDR3. The chain's CDR3 is CASSLGQGETQYF. The CDR3 region has the DNA TGTGCCAGCAGTTTGGGACAGGGGGAGACCCAGTACTTC. Full variable domain (rest looked up from reference TRBV28 and TRBJ2-5): DVKVTQSSRYLVKRTGEKVFLECVQDMDHENMFWYRQDPGLGLRLIYFSYDVKMKEKGDIPEGYSVSREKKERFSLILESASTNQTSMYLCASSLGQGETQYFGPGTRLLVL.

The chain employs TRBV4-2 and TRBJ2-7; tentatively, D is TRBD2 (7 bases). Trimming took 1 base from V and 1 from J, leaving 11 bases between them. CDR1 and CDR2 from the germline V gene are LGHNA and YNFKEQ. The CDR3 covers 15 residues. CDR3 protein: CASSQAGGGSYEQYF. Here the CDR3 DNA reads TGTGCCAGCAGCCAAGCGGGGGGCGGGTCCTACGAGCAGTACTTC.

This chain links TRBV5-6 with TRBJ1-2; D might be TRBD1 (5 bases). Per germline, CDR1 SGHDT and CDR2 YYEEEE. The CDR3 runs 15 residues. The germline V and J ends were trimmed by 0 bases and 6 bases, with 15 bases remaining between them. The CDR3, as DNA: TGTGCCAGCAGCTTGGCGGGCGGGGCGCTCGATGGCTACACCTTC. This sequence encodes CASSLAGGALDGYTF.